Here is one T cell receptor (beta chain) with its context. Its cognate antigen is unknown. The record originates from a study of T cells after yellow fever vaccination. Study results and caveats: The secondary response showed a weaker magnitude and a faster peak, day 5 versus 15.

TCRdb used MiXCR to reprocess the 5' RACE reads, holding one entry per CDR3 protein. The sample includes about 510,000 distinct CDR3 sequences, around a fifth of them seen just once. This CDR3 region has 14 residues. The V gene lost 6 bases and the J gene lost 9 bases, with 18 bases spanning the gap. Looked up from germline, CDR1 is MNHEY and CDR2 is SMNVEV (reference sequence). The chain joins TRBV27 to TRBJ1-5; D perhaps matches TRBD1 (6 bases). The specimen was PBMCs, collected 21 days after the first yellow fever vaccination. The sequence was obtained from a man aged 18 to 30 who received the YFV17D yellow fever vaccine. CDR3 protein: CASSPGQGSRPQHF. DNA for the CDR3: TGTGCCAGCAGCCCGGGACAAGGTTCGCGGCCCCAGCATTTT.